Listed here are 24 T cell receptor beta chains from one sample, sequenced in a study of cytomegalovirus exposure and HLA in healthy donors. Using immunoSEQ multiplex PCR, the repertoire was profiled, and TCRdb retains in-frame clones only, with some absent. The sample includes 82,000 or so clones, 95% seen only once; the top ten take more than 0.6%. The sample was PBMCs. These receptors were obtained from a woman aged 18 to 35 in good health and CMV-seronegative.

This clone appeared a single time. CDR3 sequence (DNA): TGTGCCAGTAGTAGGGGAGCCTACGAGCAGTACTTC. Its protein product is CASSRGAYEQYF. V is TRBV19 and J is TRBJ2-7; D perhaps matches TRBD2 (5 bases). Germline CDR1 is LNHDA and CDR2 is SQIVND (reference sequence). CDR3 length: 12 residues. Trimming shortened V by 4 bases and J by 2 bases, and 6 bases separated the two germline ends. The variable domain in full, with the rest retrieved from reference TRBV19 and TRBJ2-7, is DGGITQSPKYLFRKEGQNVTLSCEQNLNHDAMYWYRQDPGQGLRLIYYSQIVNDFQKGDIAEGYSVSREKKESFPLTVTSAQKNPTAFYLCASSRGAYEQYFGPGTRLTVT.

The DNA for the CDR3 is TGTGCCAGTATCAACATCGGACAGAACAATGAGCAGTTCTTC. It codes for CASINIGQNNEQFF. V and J are TRBV19 and TRBJ2-1; possibly TRBD1 for D (6 bases). CDR3 length equals 14 residues. Trimming removed 7 bases at V and 5 bases at J, with 15 bases between. Germline V lookup: CDR1 LNHDA, CDR2 SQIVND (reference sequence).

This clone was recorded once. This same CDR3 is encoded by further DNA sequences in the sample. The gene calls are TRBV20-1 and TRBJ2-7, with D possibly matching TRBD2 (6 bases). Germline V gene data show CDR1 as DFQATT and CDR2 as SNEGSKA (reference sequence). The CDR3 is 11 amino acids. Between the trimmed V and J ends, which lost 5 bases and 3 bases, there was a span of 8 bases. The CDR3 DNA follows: TGCAGTGCTCTGGGGGGCTACGAGCAGTACTTC. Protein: CSALGGYEQYF.

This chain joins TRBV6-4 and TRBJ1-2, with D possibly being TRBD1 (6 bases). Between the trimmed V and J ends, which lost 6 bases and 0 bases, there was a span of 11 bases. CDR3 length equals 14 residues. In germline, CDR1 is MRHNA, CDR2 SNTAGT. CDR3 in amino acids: CASRPTGTNYGYTF. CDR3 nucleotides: TGTGCCAGCAGACCGACAGGAACTAACTATGGCTACACCTTC.

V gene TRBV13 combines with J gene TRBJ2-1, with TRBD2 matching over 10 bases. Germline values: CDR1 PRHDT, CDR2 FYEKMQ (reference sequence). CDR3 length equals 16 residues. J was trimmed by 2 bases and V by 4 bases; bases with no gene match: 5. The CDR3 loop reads CASSSLAGEPYNEQFF. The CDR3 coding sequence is TGTGCCAGCAGCTCTCTAGCGGGAGAACCCTACAATGAGCAGTTCTTC.

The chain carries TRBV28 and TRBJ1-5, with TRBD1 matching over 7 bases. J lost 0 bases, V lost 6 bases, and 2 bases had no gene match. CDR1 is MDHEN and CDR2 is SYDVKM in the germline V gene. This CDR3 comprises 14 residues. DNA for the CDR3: TGTGCCAGCAGGGGACAGCCTAGCAATCAGCCCCAGCATTTT. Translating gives CASRGQPSNQPQHF.

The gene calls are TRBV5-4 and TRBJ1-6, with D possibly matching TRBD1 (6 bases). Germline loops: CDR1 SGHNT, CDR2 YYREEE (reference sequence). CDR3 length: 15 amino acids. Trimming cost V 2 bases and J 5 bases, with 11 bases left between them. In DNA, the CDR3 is TGTGCCAGCAGCTTCCCAGGGGCAAATAATTCACCCCTCCACTTT. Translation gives CASSFPGANNSPLHF.

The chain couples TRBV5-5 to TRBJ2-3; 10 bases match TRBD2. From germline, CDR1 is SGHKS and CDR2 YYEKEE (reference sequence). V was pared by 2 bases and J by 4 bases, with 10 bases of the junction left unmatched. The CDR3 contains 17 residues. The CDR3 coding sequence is TGTGCCAGCAGCTTCCTGGTTGGTAGCGGGAGGTCAGATACGCAGTATTTT. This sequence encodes CASSFLVGSGRSDTQYF.

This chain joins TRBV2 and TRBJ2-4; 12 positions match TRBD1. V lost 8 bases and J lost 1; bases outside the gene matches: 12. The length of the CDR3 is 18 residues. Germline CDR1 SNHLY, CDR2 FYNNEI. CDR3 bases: TGTGCCAGCTCCGAGGGACAGGGGGCGGCCTTGGCCAAAAACATTCAGTACTTC. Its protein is CASSEGQGAALAKNIQYF.

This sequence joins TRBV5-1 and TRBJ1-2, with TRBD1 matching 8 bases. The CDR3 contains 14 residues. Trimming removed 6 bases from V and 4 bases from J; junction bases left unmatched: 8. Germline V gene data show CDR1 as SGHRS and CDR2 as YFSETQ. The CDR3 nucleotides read TGCGCCAGCACCGGACAGGGTGGAGGCTATGGCTACACCTTC. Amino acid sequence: CASTGQGGGYGYTF.

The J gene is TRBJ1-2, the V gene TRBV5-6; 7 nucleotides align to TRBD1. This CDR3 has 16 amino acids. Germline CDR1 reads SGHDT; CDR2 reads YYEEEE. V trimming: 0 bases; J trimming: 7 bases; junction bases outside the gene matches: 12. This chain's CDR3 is CASSLVEQGTGAGYTF. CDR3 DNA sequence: TGTGCCAGCAGCTTGGTCGAGCAGGGAACAGGGGCTGGCTACACCTTC.

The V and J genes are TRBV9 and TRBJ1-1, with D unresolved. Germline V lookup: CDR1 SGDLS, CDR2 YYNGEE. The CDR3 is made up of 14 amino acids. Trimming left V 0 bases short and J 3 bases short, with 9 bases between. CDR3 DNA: TGTGCCAGCAGCGTAGGAGAGGCACACACTGAAGCTTTCTTT. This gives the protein CASSVGEAHTEAFF.

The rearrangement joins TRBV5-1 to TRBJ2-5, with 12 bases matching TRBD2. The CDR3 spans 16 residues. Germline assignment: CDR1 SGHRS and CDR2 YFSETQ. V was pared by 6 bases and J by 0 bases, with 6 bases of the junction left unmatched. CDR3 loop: CASTASGRADQETQYF. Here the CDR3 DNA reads TGCGCCAGCACGGCTAGCGGGAGGGCCGACCAAGAGACCCAGTACTTC.

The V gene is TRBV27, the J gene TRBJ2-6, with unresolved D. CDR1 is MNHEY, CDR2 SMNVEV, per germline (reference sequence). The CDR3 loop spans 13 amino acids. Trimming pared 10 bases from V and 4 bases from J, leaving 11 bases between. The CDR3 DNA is TGTGCCAACTACCGCTGGGGGGCCAACGTCCTGACTTTC. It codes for CANYRWGANVLTF.

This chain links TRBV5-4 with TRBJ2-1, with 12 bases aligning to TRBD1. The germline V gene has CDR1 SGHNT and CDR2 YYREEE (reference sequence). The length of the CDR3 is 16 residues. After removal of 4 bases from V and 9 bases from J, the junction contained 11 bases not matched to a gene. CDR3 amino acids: CASSQPGQGAISEQFF. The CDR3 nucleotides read TGTGCCAGCAGCCAGCCGGGACAGGGGGCGATCAGTGAGCAGTTCTTC.

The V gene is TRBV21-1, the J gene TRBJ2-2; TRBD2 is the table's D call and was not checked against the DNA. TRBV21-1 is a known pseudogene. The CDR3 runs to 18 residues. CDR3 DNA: TGTGCCAGCAGCAAAGGGCCGGGGAGGAGATTGAACACCGGGGAGCTGTTTTTT. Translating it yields CASSKGPGRRLNTGELFF.

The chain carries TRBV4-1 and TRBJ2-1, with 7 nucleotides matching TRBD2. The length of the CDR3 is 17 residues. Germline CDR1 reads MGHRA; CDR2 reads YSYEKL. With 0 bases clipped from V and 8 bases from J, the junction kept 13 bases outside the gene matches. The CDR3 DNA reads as TGCGCCAGCAGCCAAGAAGGGAGTGGCGGGAGAAGGGATGAGCAGTTCTTC. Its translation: CASSQEGSGGRRDEQFF.

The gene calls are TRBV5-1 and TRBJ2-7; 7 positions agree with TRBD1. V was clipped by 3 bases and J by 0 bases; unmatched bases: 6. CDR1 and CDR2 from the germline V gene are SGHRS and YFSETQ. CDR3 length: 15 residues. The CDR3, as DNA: TGCGCCAGCAGCTCAACAGGGGCTAGCTCCTACGAGCAGTACTTC. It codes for CASSSTGASSYEQYF.

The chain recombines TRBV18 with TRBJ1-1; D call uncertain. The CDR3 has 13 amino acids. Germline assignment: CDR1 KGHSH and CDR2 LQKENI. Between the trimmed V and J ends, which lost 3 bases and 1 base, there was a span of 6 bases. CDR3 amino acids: CASSPQENTEAFF. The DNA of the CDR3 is TGTGCCAGCTCACCCCAGGAGAACACTGAAGCTTTCTTT.

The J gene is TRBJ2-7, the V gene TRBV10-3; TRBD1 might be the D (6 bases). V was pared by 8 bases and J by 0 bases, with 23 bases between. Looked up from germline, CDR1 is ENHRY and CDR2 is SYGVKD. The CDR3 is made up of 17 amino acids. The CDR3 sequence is CAISAGTIATSSYEQYF. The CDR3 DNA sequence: TGTGCCATCTCAGCCGGGACAATTGCCACAAGCTCCTACGAGCAGTACTTC.

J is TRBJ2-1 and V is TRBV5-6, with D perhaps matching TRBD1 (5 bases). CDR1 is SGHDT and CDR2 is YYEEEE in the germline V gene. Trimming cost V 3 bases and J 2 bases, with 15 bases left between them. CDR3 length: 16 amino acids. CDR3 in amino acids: CASSSPQGLPYNEQFF. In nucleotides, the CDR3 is TGTGCCAGCAGCTCACCGCAGGGCCTCCCCTACAATGAGCAGTTCTTC.

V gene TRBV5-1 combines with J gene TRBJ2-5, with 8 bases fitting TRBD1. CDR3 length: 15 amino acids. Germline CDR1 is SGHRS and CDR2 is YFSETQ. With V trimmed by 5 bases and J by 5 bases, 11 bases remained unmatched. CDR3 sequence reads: CASRPMGQDLETQYF. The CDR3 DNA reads TGCGCCAGCAGACCTATGGGACAGGACTTGGAGACCCAGTACTTC. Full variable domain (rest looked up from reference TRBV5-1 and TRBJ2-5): KAGVTQTPRYLIKTRGQQVTLSCSPISGHRSVSWYQQTPGQGLQFLFEYFSETQRNKGNFPGRFSGRQFSNSRSEMNVSTLELGDSALYLCASRPMGQDLETQYFGPGTRLLVL.

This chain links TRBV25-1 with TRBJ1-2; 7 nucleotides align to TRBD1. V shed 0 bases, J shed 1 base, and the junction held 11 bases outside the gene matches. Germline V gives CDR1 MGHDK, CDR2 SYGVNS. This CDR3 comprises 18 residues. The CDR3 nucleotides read TGTGCCAGCAGTGAATATGACCACGGGACAGTTAGTAACTATGGCTACACCTTC. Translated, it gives CASSEYDHGTVSNYGYTF.

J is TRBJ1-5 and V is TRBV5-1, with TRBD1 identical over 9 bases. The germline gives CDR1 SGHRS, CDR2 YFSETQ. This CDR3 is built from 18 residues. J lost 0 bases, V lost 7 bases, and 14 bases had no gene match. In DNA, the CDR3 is TGCGCCAGCTCCCTGGGCGGGACAGGGACTTCTAGCAATCAGCCCCAGCATTTT. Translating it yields CASSLGGTGTSSNQPQHF.